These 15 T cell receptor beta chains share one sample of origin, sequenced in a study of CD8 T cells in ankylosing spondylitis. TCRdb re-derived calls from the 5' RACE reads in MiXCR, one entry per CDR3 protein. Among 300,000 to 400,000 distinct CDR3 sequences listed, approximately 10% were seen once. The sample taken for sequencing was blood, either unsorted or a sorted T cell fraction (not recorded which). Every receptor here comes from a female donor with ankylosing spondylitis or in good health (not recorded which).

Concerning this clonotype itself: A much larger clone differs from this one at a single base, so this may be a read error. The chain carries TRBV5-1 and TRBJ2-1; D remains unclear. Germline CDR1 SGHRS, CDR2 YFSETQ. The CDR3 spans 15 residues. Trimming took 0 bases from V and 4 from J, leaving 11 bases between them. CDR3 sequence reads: CASSLVGNFYNEQFF. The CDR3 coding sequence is TGCGCCAGCAGCTTGGTGGGGAACTTTTACAATGAGCAGTTCTTC.

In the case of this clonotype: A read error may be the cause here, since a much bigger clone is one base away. Here the CDR3 reads CSASLQGIYYEQYF. In nucleotides, the CDR3 is TGCAGTGCTAGCCTCCAGGGGATATACTACGAGCAGTACTTC. The gene calls are TRBV20-1 and TRBJ2-7; D is possibly TRBD1 (6 bases). The CDR3 consists of 14 residues. The ends were cut back, 3 bases at V and 3 bases at J, with 15 bases in the middle. Germline lookup yields CDR1 DFQATT and CDR2 SNEGSKA (reference sequence).

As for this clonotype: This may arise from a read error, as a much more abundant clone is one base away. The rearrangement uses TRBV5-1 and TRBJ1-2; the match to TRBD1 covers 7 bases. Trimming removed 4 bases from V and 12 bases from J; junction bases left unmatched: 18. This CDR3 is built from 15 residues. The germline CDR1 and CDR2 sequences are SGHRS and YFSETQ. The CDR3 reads CASSPRSSTGVGHTF. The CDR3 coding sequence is TGCGCCAGCAGCCCCCGGTCAAGCACAGGGGTCGGCCACACCTTC.

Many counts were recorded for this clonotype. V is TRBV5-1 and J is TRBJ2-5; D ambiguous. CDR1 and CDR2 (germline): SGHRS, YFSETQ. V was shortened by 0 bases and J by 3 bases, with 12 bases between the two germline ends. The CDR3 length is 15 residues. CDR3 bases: TGCGCCAGCAGCTTGGTACAGAACTCCAAAGAGACCCAGTACTTC. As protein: CASSLVQNSKETQYF.

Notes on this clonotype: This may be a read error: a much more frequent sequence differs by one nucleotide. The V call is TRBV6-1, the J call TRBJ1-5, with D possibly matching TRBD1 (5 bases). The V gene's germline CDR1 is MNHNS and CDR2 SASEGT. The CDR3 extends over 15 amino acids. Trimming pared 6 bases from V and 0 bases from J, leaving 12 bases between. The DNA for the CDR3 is TGTGCCAGCAGACGGGGGTTAGATAGCAATCAGCCCCAGCATTTT. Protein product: CASRRGLDSNQPQHF.

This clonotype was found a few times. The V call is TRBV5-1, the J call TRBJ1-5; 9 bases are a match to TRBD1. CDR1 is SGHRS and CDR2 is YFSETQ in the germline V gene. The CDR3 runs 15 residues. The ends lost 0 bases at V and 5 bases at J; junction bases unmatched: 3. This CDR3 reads CASSLEGQGHQPQHF. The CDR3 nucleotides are TGCGCCAGCAGCTTGGAGGGACAGGGCCATCAGCCCCAGCATTTT.

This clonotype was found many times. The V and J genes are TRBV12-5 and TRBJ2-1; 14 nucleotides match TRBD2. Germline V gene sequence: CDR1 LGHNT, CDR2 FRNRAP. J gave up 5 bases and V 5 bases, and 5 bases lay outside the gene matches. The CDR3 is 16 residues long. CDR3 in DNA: TGTGCTAGTGGTAGGACGACTAGCGGGGGGGACAATGAGCAGTTCTTC. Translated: CASGRTTSGGDNEQFF.

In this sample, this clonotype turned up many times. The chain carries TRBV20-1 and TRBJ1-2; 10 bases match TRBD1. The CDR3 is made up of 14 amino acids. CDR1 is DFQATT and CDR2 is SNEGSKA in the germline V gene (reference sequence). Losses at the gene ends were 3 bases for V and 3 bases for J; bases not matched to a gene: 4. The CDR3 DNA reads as TGCAGTGCTAGGTCGGGACAGGGGTACTATGGCTACACCTTC. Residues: CSARSGQGYYGYTF.

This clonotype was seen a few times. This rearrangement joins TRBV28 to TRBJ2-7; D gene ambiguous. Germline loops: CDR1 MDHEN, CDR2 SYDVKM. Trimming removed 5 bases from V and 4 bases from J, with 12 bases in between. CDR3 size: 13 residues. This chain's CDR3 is CASSGPLKYEQYF. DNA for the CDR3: TGTGCCAGCAGTGGGCCACTGAAATACGAGCAGTACTTC.

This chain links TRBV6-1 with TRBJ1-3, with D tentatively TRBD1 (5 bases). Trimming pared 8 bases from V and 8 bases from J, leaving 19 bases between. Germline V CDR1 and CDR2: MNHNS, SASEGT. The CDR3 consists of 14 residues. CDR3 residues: CASATRGRVDTIYF. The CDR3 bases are TGTGCCAGCGCTACAAGGGGCCGTGTGGACACCATATATTTT.

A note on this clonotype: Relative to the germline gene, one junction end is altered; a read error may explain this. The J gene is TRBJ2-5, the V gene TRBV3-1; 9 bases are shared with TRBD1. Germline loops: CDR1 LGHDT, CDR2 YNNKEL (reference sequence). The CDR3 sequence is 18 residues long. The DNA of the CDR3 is TGTGCCACCAGCCAATCGGGACAGGGATTACTGTGGCAAGAGACCCAGTACTTC. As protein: CATSQSGQGLLWQETQYF.

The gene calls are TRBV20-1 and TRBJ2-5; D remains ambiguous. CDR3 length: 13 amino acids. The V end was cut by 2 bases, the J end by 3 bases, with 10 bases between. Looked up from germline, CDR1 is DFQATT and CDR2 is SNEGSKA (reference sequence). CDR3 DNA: TGCAGTGCTAGAAGATTAGTGGAAGAGACCCAGTACTTC. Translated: CSARRLVEETQYF.

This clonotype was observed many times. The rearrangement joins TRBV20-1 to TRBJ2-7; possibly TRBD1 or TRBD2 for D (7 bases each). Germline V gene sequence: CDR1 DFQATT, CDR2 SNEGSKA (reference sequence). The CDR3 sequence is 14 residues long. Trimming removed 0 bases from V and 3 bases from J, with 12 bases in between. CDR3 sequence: CSAREGGGLYEQYF. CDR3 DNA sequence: TGCAGTGCTAGAGAGGGAGGGGGCCTCTACGAGCAGTACTTC.

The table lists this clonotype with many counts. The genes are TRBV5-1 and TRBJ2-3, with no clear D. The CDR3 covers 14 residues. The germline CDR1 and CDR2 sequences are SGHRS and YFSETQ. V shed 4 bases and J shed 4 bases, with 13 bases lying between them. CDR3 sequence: CASSKLQEADTQYF. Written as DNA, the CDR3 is TGCGCCAGCAGCAAACTGCAAGAGGCAGATACGCAGTATTTT.

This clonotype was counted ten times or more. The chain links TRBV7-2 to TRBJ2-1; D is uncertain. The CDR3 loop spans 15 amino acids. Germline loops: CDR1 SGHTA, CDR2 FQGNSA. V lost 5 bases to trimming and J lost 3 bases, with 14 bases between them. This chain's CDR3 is CASSLGWNLYNEQFF. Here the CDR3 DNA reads TGTGCCAGCAGCCTTGGTTGGAATCTCTACAATGAGCAGTTCTTC.